These T cell receptor beta chains were read from a single sample in a study of T cell responses to AZD1222 COVID-19 vaccine. Clones were read by immunoSEQ multiplex PCR, and TCRdb kept only the in-frame ones, dropping some. The sample includes tens of thousands of clones, approximately 83% seen only once; the top ten take about 10%. Sequencing used peripheral blood, obtained 28 days after the second AZD1222 dose. The origin of the receptors is an adult who received the AZD1222 COVID-19 vaccine. Both conserved end residues are part of each CDR3. D genes are given only for firm matches. Some rows mark clone size as missing; the rest say once, few, many or name a class of expanded clone.

CATHRESTNEKLFF TGTGCCACCCACAGGGAATCAACTAATGAAAAACTGTTTTTT NA TRBJ1-4 TRBV2 NA
CASSLVSRGAVQETQYF TGTGCCAGCAGCTTGGTGTCGCGGGGGGCCGTCCAAGAGACCCAGTACTTC TRBD2 TRBJ2-5 TRBV5-6 medium-sized
CASDRGGYYGYTF TGTGCCTCAGACAGGGGGGGGTACTATGGCTACACCTTC TRBD1 TRBJ1-2 TRBV28 NA
CASEQRDRFIWGNQPQHF TGTGCCAGCGAGCAGCGCGACAGGTTCATTTGGGGCAATCAGCCCCAGCATTTT NA TRBJ1-5 TRBV28 NA
CAISEGQNTGELFF TGTGCCATCAGTGAAGGACAGAACACCGGGGAGCTGTTTTTT NA TRBJ2-2 TRBV10-3 NA
CAIRDGRGLTEAFF TGTGCCATCAGAGACGGACGGGGGCTGACTGAAGCTTTCTTT NA TRBJ1-1 TRBV10-3 NA
CASSLAQEPNYGYTF TGTGCCAGCAGCTTGGCGCAGGAACCTAACTATGGCTACACCTTC NA TRBJ1-2 TRBV5-4 NA
CASSLVDSSNQPQHF TGTGCCAGCAGCTTAGTGGATTCTAGCAATCAGCCCCAGCATTTT NA TRBJ1-5 TRBV7-8 few
CATKQPGQGLATNEKLFF TGTGCCACCAAACAACCGGGACAGGGGTTGGCAACTAATGAAAAACTGTTTTTT TRBD1 TRBJ1-4 TRBV15 once
CASSVGTSEGYEPQHF TGTGCCAGCAGTGTAGGTACATCTGAGGGGTATGAGCCCCAGCATTTT NA TRBJ1-5 TRBV6-1 NA
CASSSARGTQYF TGTGCCAGCAGTTCAGCTAGGGGTACGCAGTATTTT NA TRBJ2-3 TRBV27 NA
CAWSRVGTLTGELFF TGTGCCTGGAGCAGGGTGGGGACTTTGACCGGGGAGCTGTTTTTT NA TRBJ2-2 TRBV30 NA
CASSLDRDQPQHF TGTGCCAGCAGCCTAGACAGGGATCAGCCCCAGCATTTT TRBD1 TRBJ1-5 TRBV7-9 NA
CASSIDISNRGLRETQYF TGTGCCAGTAGTATAGATATCTCGAACAGGGGGCTCCGCGAGACCCAGTACTTC TRBD1 TRBJ2-5 TRBV19 NA
CASSTRQELYGYTF TGTGCCAGCAGCACCAGACAGGAACTGTATGGCTACACCTTC NA TRBJ1-2 TRBV13 NA
CASSARLRSGYTF TGCGCCAGCAGTGCTAGGTTAAGGAGCGGCTACACCTTC NA TRBJ1-2 TRBV10-1 few
CASSPGLAGAGEDTQYF TGCGCCAGCAGCCCCGGACTAGCGGGGGCCGGGGAAGATACGCAGTATTTT TRBD2 TRBJ2-3 TRBV4-1 NA
CSVSQGAFYEQYF TGCAGCGTTTCACAGGGGGCGTTCTACGAGCAGTACTTC TRBD1 TRBJ2-7 TRBV29-1 NA
CASSLPTGTSYGYTF TGTGCCAGCAGTTTACCGACAGGAACCAGCTATGGCTACACCTTC NA TRBJ1-2 TRBV28 few
CASSLGAGDTITDTQYF TGTGCCAGCAGCTTGGGGGCGGGGGACACAATCACAGATACGCAGTATTTT NA TRBJ2-3 TRBV11-3 NA
CASSPRTGAFF TGTGCCAGCAGTCCCCGGACAGGAGCTTTCTTT TRBD1 TRBJ1-1 TRBV28 NA
CASSSRLGLRQETQYF TGTGCCAGCAGCTCCCGACTAGGCCTTCGTCAAGAGACCCAGTACTTC NA TRBJ2-5 TRBV11-2 once
CASRGTGSSYEQYF TGTGCCAGCAGAGGGACAGGGTCGAGCTACGAGCAGTACTTC TRBD1 TRBJ2-7 TRBV6-5 NA
CASSPPGQGAFGNTIYF TGTGCCAGCAGTCCCCCGGGACAGGGGGCTTTTGGAAACACCATATATTTT TRBD1 TRBJ1-3 TRBV28 NA
CASSSGFSTEAFF TGTGCCAGCAGCTCAGGGTTTTCCACTGAAGCTTTCTTT NA TRBJ1-1 TRBV2 NA
CASSLARTSGGASTDTQYF TGTGCCAGCAGCTTAGCCAGGACTAGCGGGGGGGCTAGCACAGATACGCAGTATTTT TRBD2 TRBJ2-3 TRBV13 NA
CAWSRGSHYNSPLHF TGTGCCTGGAGTAGGGGCAGCCACTATAATTCACCCCTCCACTTT NA TRBJ1-6 TRBV30 NA
CASSQDAVEAFF TGCGCCAGCAGCCAAGATGCAGTTGAAGCTTTCTTT NA TRBJ1-1 TRBV4-1 NA
CASSLGLASNEQFF TGTGCCAGCAGCTTAGGACTAGCGTCAAATGAGCAGTTCTTC TRBD2 TRBJ2-1 TRBV7-9 few
CASSGPGSYKKTQYF TGTGCCAGCAGTGGTCCGGGATCATACAAAAAGACCCAGTACTTC NA TRBJ2-5 TRBV2 NA
CASSQAGAVYEQYF TGTGCCAGCAGCCAAGCTGGGGCCGTCTACGAGCAGTACTTC NA TRBJ2-7 TRBV11-2 NA
CASSLRDYPWEQYF TGTGCCAGCAGCTTAAGGGACTACCCCTGGGAGCAGTACTTC TRBD2 TRBJ2-7 TRBV7-9 NA
CASSKGGATNEKLFF TGTGCCAGCAGCAAAGGAGGTGCAACTAATGAAAAACTGTTTTTT NA TRBJ1-4 TRBV5-4 NA
CASSQDITGHTGELFF TGCGCCAGCAGCCAAGATATAACGGGGCACACCGGGGAGCTGTTTTTT NA TRBJ2-2 TRBV4-1 NA
CASSADQRGYGYTF TGTGCCAGCAGTGCCGACCAAAGAGGCTATGGCTACACCTTC NA TRBJ1-2 TRBV27 NA
CASSLGPNNEQFF TGTGCCAGCAGCTTGGGCCCGAACAATGAGCAGTTCTTC NA TRBJ2-1 TRBV11-3 NA
CASSLALLQETQYF TGTGCCAGCAGCTTAGCGCTCCTACAAGAGACCCAGTACTTC NA TRBJ2-5 TRBV7-2 NA
CATSRSHSGANVLTF TGTGCCACCAGCAGAAGCCACTCTGGGGCCAACGTCCTGACTTTC NA TRBJ2-6 TRBV15 NA
CASSGAGLGSNQPQHF TGTGCCAGCAGCGGGGCGGGCCTTGGGAGCAATCAGCCCCAGCATTTT NA TRBJ1-5 TRBV7-9 NA
CASRRALGGDEQFF TGTGCCAGCAGACGCGCGCTGGGCGGGGATGAGCAGTTCTTC NA TRBJ2-1 TRBV28 NA
CASSLLYEQYF TGTGCCAGCAGTCTCCTATACGAGCAGTACTTC NA TRBJ2-7 TRBV28 NA
CSGAVSYEQYF TGCAGTGGGGCCGTTTCCTACGAGCAGTACTTC NA TRBJ2-7 TRBV20-1 NA
CASSSRVGGFEQYF TGTGCCAGCAGCTCTCGAGTAGGGGGGTTCGAGCAGTACTTC NA TRBJ2-7 TRBV13 NA
CASSEHTGFYGYTF TGTGCCAGCAGTGAACACACAGGTTTCTATGGCTACACCTTC NA TRBJ1-2 TRBV6-1 NA
CASSRDREQPQHF TGTGCCAGCAGTAGGGACAGGGAGCAGCCCCAGCATTTT TRBD1 TRBJ1-5 TRBV5-8 few